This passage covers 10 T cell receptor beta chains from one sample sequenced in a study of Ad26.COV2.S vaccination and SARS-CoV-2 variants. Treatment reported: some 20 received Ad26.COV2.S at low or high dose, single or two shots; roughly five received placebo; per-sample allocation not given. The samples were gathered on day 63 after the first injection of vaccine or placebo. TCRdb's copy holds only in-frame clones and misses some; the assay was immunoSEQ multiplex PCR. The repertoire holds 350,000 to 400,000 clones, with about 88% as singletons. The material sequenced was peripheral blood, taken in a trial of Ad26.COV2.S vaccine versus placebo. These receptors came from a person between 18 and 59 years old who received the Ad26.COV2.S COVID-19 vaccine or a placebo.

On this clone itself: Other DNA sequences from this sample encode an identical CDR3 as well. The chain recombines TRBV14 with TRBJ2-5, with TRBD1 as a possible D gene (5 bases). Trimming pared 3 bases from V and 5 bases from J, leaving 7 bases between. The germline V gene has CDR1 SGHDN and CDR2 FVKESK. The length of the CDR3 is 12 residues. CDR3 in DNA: TGTGCCAGCAGCCAGAACAGGGAGACCCAGTACTTC. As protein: CASSQNRETQYF. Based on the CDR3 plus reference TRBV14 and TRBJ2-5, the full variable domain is EAGVTQFPSHSVIEKGQTVTLRCDPISGHDNLYWYRRVMGKEIKFLLHFVKESKQDESGMPNNRFLAERTGGTYSTLKVQPAELEDSGVYFCASSQNRETQYFGPGTRLLVL.

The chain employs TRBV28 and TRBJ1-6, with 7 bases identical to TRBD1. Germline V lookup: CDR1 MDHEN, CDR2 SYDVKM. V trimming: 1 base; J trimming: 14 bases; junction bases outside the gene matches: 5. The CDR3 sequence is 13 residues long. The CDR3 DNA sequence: TGTGCCAGCAGTTTATCAACAGGGGAGTCCCTCCACTTT. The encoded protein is CASSLSTGESLHF.

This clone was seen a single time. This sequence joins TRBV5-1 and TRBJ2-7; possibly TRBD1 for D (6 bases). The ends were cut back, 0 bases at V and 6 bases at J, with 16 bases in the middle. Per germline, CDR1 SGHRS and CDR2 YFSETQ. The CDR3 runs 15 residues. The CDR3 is CASSLGGDRTREQYF. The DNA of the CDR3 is TGCGCCAGCAGCTTGGGTGGAGACAGGACTCGCGAGCAGTACTTC.

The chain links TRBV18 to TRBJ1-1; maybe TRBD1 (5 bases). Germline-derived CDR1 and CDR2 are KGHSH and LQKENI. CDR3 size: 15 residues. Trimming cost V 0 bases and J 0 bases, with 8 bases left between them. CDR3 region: CASSPPRQMNTEAFF. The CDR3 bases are TGTGCCAGCTCACCACCGAGACAGATGAACACTGAAGCTTTCTTT.

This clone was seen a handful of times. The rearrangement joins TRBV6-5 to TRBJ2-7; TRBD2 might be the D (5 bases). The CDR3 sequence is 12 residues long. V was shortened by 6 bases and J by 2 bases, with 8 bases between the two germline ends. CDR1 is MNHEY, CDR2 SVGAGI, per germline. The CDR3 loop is CASSFGAYEQYF. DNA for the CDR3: TGTGCCAGCAGCTTCGGGGCCTACGAGCAGTACTTC.

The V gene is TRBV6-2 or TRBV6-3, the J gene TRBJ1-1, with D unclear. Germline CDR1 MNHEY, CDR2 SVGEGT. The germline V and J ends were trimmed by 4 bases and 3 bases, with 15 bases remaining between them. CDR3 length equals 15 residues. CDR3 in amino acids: CASSSRRKTYTEAFF. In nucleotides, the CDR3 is TGTGCCAGCAGTTCCCGTCGGAAAACTTACACTGAAGCTTTCTTT.

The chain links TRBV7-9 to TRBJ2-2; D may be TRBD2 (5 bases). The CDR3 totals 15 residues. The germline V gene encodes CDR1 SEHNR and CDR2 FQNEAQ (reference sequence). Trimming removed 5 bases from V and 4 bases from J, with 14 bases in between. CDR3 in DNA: TGTGCCAGCAGCCCCCGACTACGTGGCACCGGGGAGCTGTTTTTT. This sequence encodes CASSPRLRGTGELFF.

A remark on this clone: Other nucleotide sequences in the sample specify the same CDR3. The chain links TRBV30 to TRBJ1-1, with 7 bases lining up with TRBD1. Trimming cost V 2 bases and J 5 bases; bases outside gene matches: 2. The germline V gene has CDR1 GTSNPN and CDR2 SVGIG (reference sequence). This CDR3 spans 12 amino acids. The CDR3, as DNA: TGTGCCTGGAGTCAGGGGGGGACTGAAGCTTTCTTT. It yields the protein CAWSQGGTEAFF.

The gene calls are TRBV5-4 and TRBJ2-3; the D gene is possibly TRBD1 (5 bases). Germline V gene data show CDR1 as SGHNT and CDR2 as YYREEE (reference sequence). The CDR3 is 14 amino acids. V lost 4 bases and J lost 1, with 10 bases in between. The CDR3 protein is CASSPPGRTDTQYF. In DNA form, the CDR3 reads TGTGCCAGCAGCCCACCAGGGCGCACAGATACGCAGTATTTT.

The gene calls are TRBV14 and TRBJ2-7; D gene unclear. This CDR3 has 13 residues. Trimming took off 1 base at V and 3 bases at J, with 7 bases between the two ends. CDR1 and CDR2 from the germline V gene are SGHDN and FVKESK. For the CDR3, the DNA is TGTGCCAGCAGCCAAGGACTGCTCTACGAGCAGTACTTC. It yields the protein CASSQGLLYEQYF.